One sample yielded the 10 T cell receptor beta chains listed below, sequenced in a study of blood T cell repertoires in COVID-19. The data were produced by immunoSEQ multiplex PCR, yet TCRdb's version contains in-frame clones alone and is incomplete. The data show some 80,000 clones, 82% seen once. Input material: peripheral blood. The receptors derive from a woman in her seventies with acute or convalescent COVID-19.

The V call is TRBV5-8, the J call TRBJ2-2, with D hard to call. Trimming removed 0 bases from V and 1 base from J, with 13 bases in between. The germline V gene encodes CDR1 SGHTS and CDR2 YDEGEE. The CDR3 totals 17 residues. The chain's CDR3 is CASSLVYSAVNTGELFF. CDR3 coding DNA: TGTGCCAGCAGCTTGGTTTACTCTGCGGTGAACACCGGGGAGCTGTTTTTT.

The CDR3 sequence is CASSYSRGNTGELFF. Here the CDR3 DNA reads TGTGCCAGCAGTTACTCCCGGGGGAACACCGGGGAGCTGTTTTTT. The rearrangement joins TRBV6-5 to TRBJ2-2, with D perhaps TRBD2 (5 bases). Germline V CDR1 and CDR2: MNHEY, SVGAGI. The germline V and J ends were trimmed by 0 bases and 1 base, with 6 bases remaining between them. CDR3 size: 15 residues.

V and J are TRBV30 and TRBJ1-5; D not certain. The CDR3 contains 13 residues. The V gene's germline CDR1 is GTSNPN and CDR2 SVGIG (reference sequence). Trimming stripped 5 bases from V and 0 bases from J, with 8 bases between. The CDR3 is CAWSAGSNQPQHF. DNA of the CDR3: TGTGCCTGGTCCGCAGGTAGCAATCAGCCCCAGCATTTT.

V usage is TRBV7-3 and J usage is TRBJ2-2; 8 bases map to TRBD1. The CDR3 has 16 residues. Trimming removed 7 bases from V and 6 bases from J; junction bases left unmatched: 13. The germline V gene has CDR1 SGHTA and CDR2 FQGTGA. This CDR3 reads CASTAVQGAGAGELFF. DNA for the CDR3: TGTGCCAGCACCGCCGTCCAGGGGGCAGGGGCCGGGGAGCTGTTTTTT.

This clone turned up a few times. This chain uses TRBV4-2 with TRBJ2-3; a possible D gene is TRBD1 (8 bases). Germline CDR1 is LGHNA and CDR2 is YNFKEQ. The CDR3 loop spans 17 amino acids. Deletions cut 3 bases from V and 3 bases from J, with 19 bases between. CDR3 nucleotides: TGTGCCAGCAGCCAGGGGGGGACAGGACCCAATACAGATACGCAGTATTTT. It codes for CASSQGGTGPNTDTQYF.

The V gene is TRBV11-2, the J gene TRBJ1-6; D call uncertain. The CDR3 extends over 19 amino acids. Trimming shortened V by 1 base and J by 0 bases, and 16 bases separated the two germline ends. Germline V lookup: CDR1 SGHAT, CDR2 FQNNGV. This CDR3 is CASSLASATGSSYNSPLHF. The CDR3 coding sequence is TGTGCCAGCAGCTTAGCGTCAGCGACCGGGAGCTCCTATAATTCACCCCTCCACTTT.

The CDR3 DNA is TGTGCCTGGAGAATGTGGGGAGATTACTCACCCCTCCACTTT. This codes for CAWRMWGDYSPLHF. V gene TRBV30 combines with J gene TRBJ1-6, with D hard to call. Germline assignment: CDR1 GTSNPN and CDR2 SVGIG (reference sequence). This CDR3 is built from 14 residues. The germline V and J ends were trimmed by 3 bases and 10 bases, with 16 bases remaining between them. Supplemented by reference TRBV30 and TRBJ1-6, the full variable domain reads SQTIHQWPATLVQPVGSPLSLECTVEGTSNPNLYWYRQAAGRGLQLLFYSVGIGQISSEVPQNLSASRPQDRQFILSSKKLLLSDSGFYLCAWRMWGDYSPLHFGNGTRLTVT.

Regarding this clone: At one end the junction does not follow the germline gene, possibly because of a read error. The chain employs TRBV14 and TRBJ2-7; D unclear. The CDR3 sequence is 14 residues long. Germline V gives CDR1 SGHDN, CDR2 FVKESK. The CDR3 region has the DNA TGTGCCAGCAGCCGAACGAGTGCCTCCCACGAGCAGTACTTC. Translating gives CASSRTSASHEQYF.

The chain carries TRBV6-5 and TRBJ2-2, with 7 nucleotides matching TRBD1. Trimming cost V 6 bases and J 4 bases; bases outside gene matches: 8. The CDR3 spans 15 residues. Per germline, CDR1 MNHEY and CDR2 SVGAGI. The CDR3 DNA is TGTGCCAGCAGCTTGACAGGGTCGGGCACCGGGGAGCTGTTTTTT. It translates to CASSLTGSGTGELFF.

The chain is built from TRBV6-4 and TRBJ1-1; no clear D gene. The CDR3 sequence is 13 residues long. Trimming took 3 bases from V and 5 from J, leaving 10 bases between them. Germline V gives CDR1 MRHNA, CDR2 SNTAGT. The CDR3, as DNA: TGTGCCAGCAGTGAAACGGGATGGACTGAAGCTTTCTTT. This sequence encodes CASSETGWTEAFF.